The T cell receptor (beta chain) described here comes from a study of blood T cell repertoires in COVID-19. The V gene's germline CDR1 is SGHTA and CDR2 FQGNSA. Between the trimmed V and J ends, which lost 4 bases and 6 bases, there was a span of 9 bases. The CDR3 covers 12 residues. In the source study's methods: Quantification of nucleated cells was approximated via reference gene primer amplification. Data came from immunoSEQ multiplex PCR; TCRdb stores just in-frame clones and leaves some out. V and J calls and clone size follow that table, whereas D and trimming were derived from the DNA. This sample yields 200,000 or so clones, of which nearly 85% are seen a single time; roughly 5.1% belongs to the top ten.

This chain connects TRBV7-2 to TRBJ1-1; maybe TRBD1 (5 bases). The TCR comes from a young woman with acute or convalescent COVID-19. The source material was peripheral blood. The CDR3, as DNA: TGTGCCAGCAGCTGGGTGACAGCTGAAGCTTTCTTT. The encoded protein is CASSWVTAEAFF.